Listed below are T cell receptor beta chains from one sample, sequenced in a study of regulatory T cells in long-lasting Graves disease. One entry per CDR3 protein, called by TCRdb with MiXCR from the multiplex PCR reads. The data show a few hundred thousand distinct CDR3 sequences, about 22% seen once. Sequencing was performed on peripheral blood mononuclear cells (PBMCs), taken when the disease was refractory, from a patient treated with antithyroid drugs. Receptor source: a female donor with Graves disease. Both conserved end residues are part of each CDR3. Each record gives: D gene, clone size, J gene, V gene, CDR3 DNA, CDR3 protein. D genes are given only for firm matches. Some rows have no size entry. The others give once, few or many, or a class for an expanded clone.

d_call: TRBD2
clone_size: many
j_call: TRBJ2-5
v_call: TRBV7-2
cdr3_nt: TGTGCCAGCAGCCCTAGCGGGGGGCAACAGACCCAGTACTTC
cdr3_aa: CASSPSGGQQTQYF

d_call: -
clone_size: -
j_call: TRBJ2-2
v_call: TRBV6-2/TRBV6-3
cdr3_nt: TGTGCCAGCAGAAAAGGGGGGGTTTGGTCGAACACCGGGGAGCTGTTTTTT
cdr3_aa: CASRKGGVWSNTGELFF

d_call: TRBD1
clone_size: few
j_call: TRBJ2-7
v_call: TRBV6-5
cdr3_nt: TGTGCCAGCAGTTATCCCCGACAGGGCGAGCAGTACTTC
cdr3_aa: CASSYPRQGEQYF

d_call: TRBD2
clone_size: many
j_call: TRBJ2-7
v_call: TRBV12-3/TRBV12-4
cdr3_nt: TGTGCCAGCAGTCCGGGACTAGCGGGAGAGTACGAGCAGTACTTC
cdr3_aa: CASSPGLAGEYEQYF

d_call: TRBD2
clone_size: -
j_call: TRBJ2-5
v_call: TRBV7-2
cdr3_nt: TGTGCCAGCAGCTCCCAGCGGGGGGGCTTAGAGACCCAGTACTTC
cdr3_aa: CASSSQRGGLETQYF

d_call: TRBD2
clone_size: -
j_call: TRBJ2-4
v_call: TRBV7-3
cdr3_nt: TGTGCCAGCAGCCAGGGGACTAGCGGGAGTGGGAACATTCAGTACTTC
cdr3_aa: CASSQGTSGSGNIQYF

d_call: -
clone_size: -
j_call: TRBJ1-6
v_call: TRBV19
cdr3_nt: TGTGCCAGTAGTCCTCAAAGAGAGAGAAGAAATTCACCCCTCCACTTT
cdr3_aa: CASSPQRERRNSPLHF

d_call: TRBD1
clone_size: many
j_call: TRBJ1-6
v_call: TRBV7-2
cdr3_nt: TGTGCCAGCAGCTTAGAGGGGACAGAAGGTTCACCCCTCCACTTT
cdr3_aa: CASSLEGTEGSPLHF

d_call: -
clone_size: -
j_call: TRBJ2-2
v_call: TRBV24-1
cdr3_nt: TGTGCCACCAGTGATTCCAGGGCAACTTCTCACACCGGGGAGCTGTTTTTT
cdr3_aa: CATSDSRATSHTGELFF

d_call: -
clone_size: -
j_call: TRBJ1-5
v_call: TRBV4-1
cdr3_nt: TGCGCCAGCAGCCAAGGCAGGGCCAGTGCGAAGAATCAGCCCCAGCATTTT
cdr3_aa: CASSQGRASAKNQPQHF

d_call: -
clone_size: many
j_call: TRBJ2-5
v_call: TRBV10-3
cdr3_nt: TGTGCCATCAGTGAGGCGGGGGAGACCCAGTACTTC
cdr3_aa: CAISEAGETQYF

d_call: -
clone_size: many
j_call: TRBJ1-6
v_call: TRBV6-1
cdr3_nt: TGTGCCAGCAAGGAGGATAACTATAATTCACCCCTCCACTTT
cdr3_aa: CASKEDNYNSPLHF

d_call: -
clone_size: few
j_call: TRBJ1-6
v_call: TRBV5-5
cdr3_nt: TGTGCCAGCACAATCCAACGCGTGTGGGGAAATTCACCCCTCCACTTT
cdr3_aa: CASTIQRVWGNSPLHF

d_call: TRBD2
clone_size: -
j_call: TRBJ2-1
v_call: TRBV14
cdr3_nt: TGTGCCAGCAGCCTACTACTAGCGCTAGCGAGGAATGAGCAGTTCTTC
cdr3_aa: CASSLLLALARNEQFF

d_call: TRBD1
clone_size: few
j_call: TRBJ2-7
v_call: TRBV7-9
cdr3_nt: TGTGCCAGCAGCTCGGACAGGGGGCGGCAAGAGCAGTACTTC
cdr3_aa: CASSSDRGRQEQYF

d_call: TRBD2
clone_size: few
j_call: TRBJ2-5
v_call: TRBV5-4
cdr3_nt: TGTGCCAGCAGCTCCCCGGGGGGGGGAGAGACCCAGTACTTC
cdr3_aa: CASSSPGGGETQYF

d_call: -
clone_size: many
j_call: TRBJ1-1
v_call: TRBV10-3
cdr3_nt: TGTGCCATCAGTGAGCGGGGCTACACTGAAGCTTTCTTT
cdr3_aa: CAISERGYTEAFF

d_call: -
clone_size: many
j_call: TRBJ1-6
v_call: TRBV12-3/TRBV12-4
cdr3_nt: TGTGCCAGTCGGGACCAGGGAGGTCCTTCACCCCTCCACTTT
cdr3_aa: CASRDQGGPSPLHF

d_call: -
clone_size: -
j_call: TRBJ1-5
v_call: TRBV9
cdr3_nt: TGTGCCAGCAGCGTAGCAGGGGAGGGACAGCCCCAGCATTTT
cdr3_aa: CASSVAGEGQPQHF

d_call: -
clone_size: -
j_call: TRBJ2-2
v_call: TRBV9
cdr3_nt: TGTGCCAGCAGCCTCTCATCCTGGGGGGTTCTGACCGGGGAGCTGTTTTTT
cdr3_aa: CASSLSSWGVLTGELFF

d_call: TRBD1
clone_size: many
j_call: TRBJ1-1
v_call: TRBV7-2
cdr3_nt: TGTGCCAGCAGCTTCACAGGGGTCACTGAAGCTTTCTTT
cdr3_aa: CASSFTGVTEAFF

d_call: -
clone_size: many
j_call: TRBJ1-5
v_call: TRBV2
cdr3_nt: TGTGCCAGCAGGGCTCAGTCGGGGGGCAATCAGCCCCAGCATTTT
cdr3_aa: CASRAQSGGNQPQHF

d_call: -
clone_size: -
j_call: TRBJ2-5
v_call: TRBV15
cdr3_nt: TGTGCCACCAGCGGGGGGACCCAGTACTTC
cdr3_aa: CATSGGTQYF

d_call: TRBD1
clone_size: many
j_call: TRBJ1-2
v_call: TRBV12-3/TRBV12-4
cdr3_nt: TGTGCCAGCAGGGGGACAGACAATAACTATGGCTACACCTTC
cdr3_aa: CASRGTDNNYGYTF

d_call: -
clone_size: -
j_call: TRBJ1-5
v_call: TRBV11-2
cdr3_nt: TGTGCCAGCAGCTCCGTTGGGCAGCCCCAGCATTTT
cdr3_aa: CASSSVGQPQHF

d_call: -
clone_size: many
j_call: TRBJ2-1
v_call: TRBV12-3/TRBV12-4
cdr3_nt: TGTGCCAGCAGTTACCCGGGTACCTCCTACAATGAGCAGTTCTTC
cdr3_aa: CASSYPGTSYNEQFF

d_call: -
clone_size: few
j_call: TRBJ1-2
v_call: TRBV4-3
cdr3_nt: TGCGCCAGCAGCCAAGAACACAGTGGCTATGGCTACACCTTC
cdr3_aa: CASSQEHSGYGYTF

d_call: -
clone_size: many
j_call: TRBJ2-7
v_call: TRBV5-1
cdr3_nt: TGTGCCAGCAGTTTACCGGCCTACGAGCAGTACTTC
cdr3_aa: CASSLPAYEQYF

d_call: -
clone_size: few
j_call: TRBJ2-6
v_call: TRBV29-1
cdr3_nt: TGCAGCGGGGAGAGCACGGACTCTGGGGCCAACGTCCTGACTTTC
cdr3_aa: CSGESTDSGANVLTF

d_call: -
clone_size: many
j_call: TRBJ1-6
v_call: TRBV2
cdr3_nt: TGTGCCAGCAGTGTGATGAGAGGGGTCAATTCACCCCTCCACTTT
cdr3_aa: CASSVMRGVNSPLHF

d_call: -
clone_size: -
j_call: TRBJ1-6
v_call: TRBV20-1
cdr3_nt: TGCAGTGCTAGACCCTTGGGGAAGGGGTATAATTCACCCCTCCACTTT
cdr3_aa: CSARPLGKGYNSPLHF

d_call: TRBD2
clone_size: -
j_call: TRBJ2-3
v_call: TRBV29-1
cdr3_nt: TGCAGCGTTGAACCTACGGGACTAGCGGGAGTCACAGATACGCAGTATTTT
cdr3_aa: CSVEPTGLAGVTDTQYF

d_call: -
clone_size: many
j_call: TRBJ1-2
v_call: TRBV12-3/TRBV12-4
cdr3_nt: TGTGCCAGCACCCCCCGACAGAACTATGGCTACACCTTC
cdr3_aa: CASTPRQNYGYTF